These 30 T cell receptor beta chains were sequenced from one sample in a study of blood T cell repertoires in COVID-19. Profiled with immunoSEQ multiplex PCR; TCRdb holds only in-frame clones, not every one. Of 90,000 or so clones in the sample, about 91% were seen once. What was sequenced was peripheral blood. The receptors derive from a woman older than 75 with active COVID-19.

V gene TRBV5-6 combines with J gene TRBJ2-4, with a tentative D call TRBD1 (6 bases). Trimming removed 4 bases from V and 2 bases from J, with 13 bases in between. There are 15 residues in the CDR3. Germline V CDR1 and CDR2: SGHDT, YYEEEE. In nucleotides, the CDR3 is TGTGCCAGCAGCGGAACAGGGCGTCCCAAAAACATTCAGTACTTC. Protein: CASSGTGRPKNIQYF.

The DNA for the CDR3 is TGTGCCACGTCCGGGACAGGGGGGACTAATGAAAAACTGTTTTTT. Encoded protein: CATSGTGGTNEKLFF. The V gene is TRBV7-9, the J gene TRBJ1-4, with 11 bases identical to TRBD1. The CDR3 extends over 15 amino acids. The ends lost 10 bases at V and 2 bases at J; junction bases unmatched: 6. Germline loops: CDR1 SEHNR, CDR2 FQNEAQ (reference sequence). Supplemented by reference TRBV7-9 and TRBJ1-4, the full variable domain reads DTGVSQNPRHKITKRGQNVTFRCDPISEHNRLYWYRQTLGQGPEFLTYFQNEAQLEKSRLLSDRFSAERPKGSFSTLEIQRTEQGDSAMYLCATSGTGGTNEKLFFGSGTQLSVL.

The chain uses TRBV19 and TRBJ1-1; no firm D call. V gave up 2 bases and J gave up 0 bases, with 13 bases separating them. The V gene's germline CDR1 is LNHDA and CDR2 SQIVND (reference sequence). CDR3 size: 16 residues. Here the CDR3 reads CASSIPPMRMNTEAFF. The CDR3 DNA is TGTGCCAGTAGTATACCCCCCATGCGGATGAACACTGAAGCTTTCTTT.

The table lists this clone with a count of one. This CDR3 reads CASSLGQASRELFF. The CDR3 nucleotides read TGCGCCAGCAGCTTGGGGCAGGCCAGCCGGGAGCTGTTTTTT. This sequence joins TRBV5-1 and TRBJ2-2; D is unresolved. V lost 0 bases and J 9 bases, leaving 12 bases between the germline ends. This CDR3 contains 14 residues. Germline loops: CDR1 SGHRS, CDR2 YFSETQ.

This chain joins TRBV6-5 and TRBJ1-2, with D perhaps matching TRBD1 (5 bases). Germline assignment: CDR1 MNHEY and CDR2 SVGAGI. The ends were cut back, 6 bases at V and 4 bases at J, with 12 bases in the middle. This CDR3 region has 13 residues. The CDR3, as DNA: TGTGCCAGCAGGCCCAGGGTCCCCTATGGCTACACCTTC. Translating it yields CASRPRVPYGYTF.

This rearrangement joins TRBV24-1 to TRBJ2-7; D might be TRBD2 (6 bases). With 10 bases removed from V and 6 bases from J, the gap between germline ends came to 15 bases. The CDR3 is 12 amino acids. Germline V lookup: CDR1 KGHDR, CDR2 SFDVKD. For the CDR3, the DNA is TGTGCCACTACCGCGGGATGGGGCGAGCAGTACTTC. It encodes CATTAGWGEQYF.

This chain links TRBV5-1 with TRBJ1-4; D possibly corresponds to TRBD1 (5 bases). The CDR3 covers 17 residues. V was pared by 0 bases and J by 1 base, with 13 bases between. Germline V gene data show CDR1 as SGHRS and CDR2 as YFSETQ. CDR3 region: CASSLGSRDGTNEKLFF. CDR3 bases: TGCGCCAGCAGCTTGGGGTCCAGGGATGGAACTAATGAAAAACTGTTTTTT.

This chain connects TRBV24-1 to TRBJ2-1; TRBD1 aligns across 8 bases. V was pared by 4 bases and J by 5 bases, with 9 bases of the junction left unmatched. This CDR3 contains 16 residues. Germline CDR1 and CDR2: KGHDR and SFDVKD. In DNA form, the CDR3 reads TGTGCCACCAGTGACCCGACCGGACAGGGACACAATGAGCAGTTCTTC. It is translated as CATSDPTGQGHNEQFF.

This chain links TRBV5-1 with TRBJ1-1; D gene ambiguous. The CDR3 has 13 residues. Germline V lookup: CDR1 SGHRS, CDR2 YFSETQ. The V end lost 2 bases, the J end lost 4 bases, and 9 bases lay between the germline ends. The CDR3 reads CASSFAGSTEAFF. The DNA for the CDR3 is TGCGCCAGCAGCTTCGCGGGGAGCACTGAAGCTTTCTTT.

V is TRBV18 and J is TRBJ1-1; TRBD1 might be the D (5 bases). The germline V and J ends were trimmed by 1 base and 1 base, with 7 bases remaining between them. The germline CDR1 and CDR2 sequences are KGHSH and LQKENI. CDR3 length equals 14 residues. The CDR3 spells CASSPRGENTEAFF. The CDR3 bases are TGTGCCAGCTCACCACGGGGCGAGAACACTGAAGCTTTCTTT.

The rearrangement joins TRBV21-1 to TRBJ2-3; the D call TRBD1 from the table was never checked on the DNA. TRBV21-1 is tagged as a pseudogene. This CDR3 region has 14 residues. CDR3 region: CASSNHRAADTQYF. The CDR3 DNA follows: TGTGCCAGCAGCAACCACAGGGCGGCAGATACGCAGTATTTT.

The rearrangement joins TRBV5-4 to TRBJ2-3; 9 bases align to TRBD2. V was clipped by 4 bases and J by 3 bases; unmatched bases: 9. This CDR3 region has 16 residues. CDR1 and CDR2 from the germline V gene are SGHNT and YYREEE (reference sequence). This chain's CDR3 is CASSPSIAGVTDTQYF. The CDR3 nucleotides are TGTGCCAGCAGCCCATCCATAGCGGGAGTAACAGATACGCAGTATTTT.

The chain joins TRBV7-9 to TRBJ1-4, with TRBD1 as a possible D gene (6 bases). This CDR3 comprises 17 residues. The germline CDR1 and CDR2 sequences are SEHNR and FQNEAQ (reference sequence). V shed 5 bases and J shed 0 bases, with 16 bases lying between them. The CDR3 spells CASSPGQAYATNEKLFF. CDR3 sequence (DNA): TGTGCCAGCAGCCCGGGACAAGCCTACGCAACTAATGAAAAACTGTTTTTT.

V gene TRBV7-3 combines with J gene TRBJ2-3; TRBD2 matches 7 bases. From germline, CDR1 is SGHTA and CDR2 FQGTGA. CDR3 length: 15 amino acids. V lost 6 bases and J lost 6; bases outside the gene matches: 12. The CDR3 sequence is CASSSQRDPRDTQYF. The CDR3 DNA is TGTGCCAGCAGTTCGCAGCGGGACCCGAGGGATACGCAGTATTTT.

This chain links TRBV28 with TRBJ2-2, with 7 bases that match TRBD2. Germline V CDR1 and CDR2: MDHEN, SYDVKM. The CDR3 is 12 residues long. The CDR3 loop is CAIGEGTGELFF. In DNA, the CDR3 is TGTGCGATAGGGGAGGGCACCGGGGAGCTGTTTTTT.

The chain combines TRBV6-4 with TRBJ2-7, with a tentative D call TRBD1 (6 bases). The CDR3 runs to 15 residues. V shed 7 bases and J shed 4 bases, with 20 bases lying between them. Looked up from germline, CDR1 is MRHNA and CDR2 is SNTAGT. CDR3 in amino acids: CASTLTGERAYEQYF. The CDR3, as DNA: TGTGCCAGCACCCTGACAGGTGAGAGGGCGTACGAGCAGTACTTC.

The J gene is TRBJ1-2, the V gene TRBV20-1, with D maybe TRBD1 (6 bases). This CDR3 has 12 residues. Trimming took 3 bases from V and 3 from J, leaving 8 bases between them. Germline V gives CDR1 DFQATT, CDR2 SNEGSKA (reference sequence). This chain's CDR3 is CSASRTDYGYTF. The DNA of the CDR3 is TGCAGTGCTAGTCGGACAGACTATGGCTACACCTTC.

V and J are TRBV10-3 and TRBJ2-3; D is possibly TRBD2 (6 bases). Germline lookup yields CDR1 ENHRY and CDR2 SYGVKD. Deletions cut 10 bases from V and 2 bases from J, with 16 bases between. The CDR3 loop spans 14 amino acids. CDR3 protein: CATHPAGHTDTQYF. The DNA of the CDR3 is TGTGCCACACATCCGGCGGGGCACACAGATACGCAGTATTTT.

The gene calls are TRBV29-1 and TRBJ2-6; TRBD1 aligns across 7 bases. Germline V gene data show CDR1 as SQVTM and CDR2 as ANQGSEA. The CDR3 is made up of 12 amino acids. V lost 6 bases, J lost 8 bases, and 4 bases stayed unmatched. DNA for the CDR3: TGCAGCGTCCGACAGGGTACCAACGTCCTGACTTTC. It is translated as CSVRQGTNVLTF.

CDR3 DNA: TGTGCCAGCAGCTTAGGACCGGGAGTAAAGATATCTGGGGCCAACGTCCTGACTTTC. It translates to CASSLGPGVKISGANVLTF. This rearrangement joins TRBV7-6 to TRBJ2-6; tentatively, D is TRBD2 (6 bases). The germline V gene has CDR1 SGHVS and CDR2 FNYEAQ. V shed 1 base and J shed 1 base, with 17 bases lying between them. The CDR3 sequence is 19 residues long.

V and J are TRBV3-1 (or the pseudogene TRBV3-2) and TRBJ2-7, with 9 bases fitting TRBD2. Per the germline V gene, CDR1 is LGHDT and CDR2 is YNNKEL (reference sequence). With 2 bases clipped from V and 2 bases from J, the junction kept 4 bases outside the gene matches. This CDR3 is 15 amino acids long. Written as DNA, the CDR3 is TGTGCCAGCAGCCAAAAGCGGGAGGTGACCTACGAGCAGTACTTC. Its translation: CASSQKREVTYEQYF.

This chain joins TRBV9 and TRBJ1-5, with TRBD1 as a possible D gene (5 bases). Trimming shortened V by 4 bases and J by 4 bases, and 15 bases separated the two germline ends. This CDR3 contains 15 residues. Germline V gene sequence: CDR1 SGDLS, CDR2 YYNGEE. CDR3 sequence reads: CASSREGRENQPQHF. The DNA of the CDR3 is TGTGCCAGCAGCCGGGAGGGGAGGGAAAATCAGCCCCAGCATTTT.

The chain links TRBV5-4 to TRBJ2-1; possible D gene TRBD2, 5 bases. Germline-derived CDR1 and CDR2 are SGHNT and YYREEE (reference sequence). V lost 0 bases and J 10 bases, leaving 17 bases between the germline ends. The CDR3 runs to 15 residues. The CDR3 nucleotides are TGTGCCAGCAGCTTGGTTTACGGACTGCATAGCGAGCAGTTCTTC. Translation: CASSLVYGLHSEQFF.

The CDR3: CASSTDRGPNIQYF. The CDR3 nucleotides read TGTGCCAGCAGTACGGACAGGGGGCCCAACATTCAGTACTTC. The rearrangement links TRBV7-9 to TRBJ2-4, with 11 bases identical to TRBD1. J gave up 7 bases and V 6 bases, and 5 bases lay outside the gene matches. Germline V gives CDR1 SEHNR, CDR2 FQNEAQ (reference sequence). The CDR3 is made up of 14 amino acids.

The table lists this clone with a count of one. This chain links TRBV3-1 (or the pseudogene TRBV3-2) with TRBJ2-2; no firm D call. Germline V gives CDR1 LGHDT, CDR2 YNNKEL (reference sequence). V was pared by 4 bases and J by 3 bases, with 3 bases between. The CDR3 extends over 12 amino acids. The CDR3: CASSLDTGELFF. The CDR3 DNA follows: TGTGCCAGCAGCCTAGACACCGGGGAGCTGTTTTTT.

In this sample, this clone turned up once. This sequence joins TRBV9 and TRBJ2-7; tentatively, D is TRBD2 (5 bases). V shed 0 bases and J shed 4 bases, with 8 bases lying between them. CDR1 is SGDLS, CDR2 YYNGEE, per germline. There are 13 residues in the CDR3. Here the CDR3 DNA reads TGTGCCAGCAGCGTAGATAGCGTTTACGAGCAGTACTTC. This encodes CASSVDSVYEQYF. Full variable domain (rest looked up from reference TRBV9 and TRBJ2-7): DSGVTQTPKHLITATGQRVTLRCSPRSGDLSVYWYQQSLDQGLQFLIQYYNGEERAKGNILERFSAQQFPDLHSELNLSSLELGDSALYFCASSVDSVYEQYFGPGTRLTVT.

The rearrangement links TRBV29-1 to TRBJ2-7, with 8 bases fitting TRBD1. V gave up 4 bases and J gave up 2 bases; unmatched junction bases: 1. The CDR3 totals 12 residues. From germline, CDR1 is SQVTM and CDR2 ANQGSEA. The CDR3 is CSVAGQAYEQYF. CDR3 coding DNA: TGCAGCGTTGCGGGACAGGCCTACGAGCAGTACTTC.

V gene TRBV6-5 combines with J gene TRBJ2-7; 10 nucleotides line up with TRBD2. V gave up 4 bases and J gave up 4 bases; unmatched junction bases: 7. Germline CDR1 MNHEY, CDR2 SVGAGI. CDR3 size: 15 residues. CDR3 DNA: TGTGCCAGCAGTTTGGTAGCGGGAGGCGGTTACGAGCAGTACTTC. This gives the protein CASSLVAGGGYEQYF.

J is TRBJ1-1 and V is TRBV7-9; tentatively, D is TRBD1 (5 bases). There are 14 residues in the CDR3. The V and J ends lost 4 bases and 5 bases respectively, with 14 bases between them. The germline gives CDR1 SEHNR, CDR2 FQNEAQ (reference sequence). The CDR3 is CASSSLAGMTEAFF. The CDR3 DNA reads TGTGCCAGCAGCTCCCTTGCAGGGATGACTGAAGCTTTCTTT. Variable domain in full (rest from reference TRBV7-9 and TRBJ1-1): DTGVSQNPRHKITKRGQNVTFRCDPISEHNRLYWYRQTLGQGPEFLTYFQNEAQLEKSRLLSDRFSAERPKGSFSTLEIQRTEQGDSAMYLCASSSLAGMTEAFFGQGTRLTVV.

This clone was detected only once. This chain links TRBV11-3 with TRBJ2-1; TRBD2 matches 11 bases. There are 17 residues in the CDR3. V lost 1 base to trimming and J lost 9 bases; unmatched junction nucleotides: 11. From germline, CDR1 is SGHNT and CDR2 YENEEA. The CDR3 region is CASSLGGSGRALSEQFF. The DNA for the CDR3 is TGTGCCAGCAGCTTAGGAGGTAGCGGGAGGGCCTTAAGTGAGCAGTTCTTC.